This T cell receptor beta chain was captured by sequencing in a study of shared clonotypes between healthy human individuals (dated by TCRdb to the early 2020s). Notes on the research overall: The cohort comprised a couple of women and a few men aged 18 to 49 years. For each donor, CD4 naive and CD4 memory were each run on three plates, CD8 naive on two plates, and CD8 memory on one plate. Blood TCR repertoires of about 5 healthy adults were deeply sequenced to estimate repertoire size and the extent of clonotype sharing between individuals. To increase sequencing depth and limit assay-specific biases, TCR repertoire library preparation and sequencing were carried out by different laboratories using diverse techniques. Per donor, leukapheresis produced somewhere between about 0.94 and 9.5 billion PBMCs.

Concerning this clone: Its antigen is currently not known. Base qualities are missing; no much larger clone stands one base away.

Using the deep immunoSEQ assay, TCR CDR3 regions were amplified from genomic DNA by multiplex PCR. Genomic DNA extracted from each cell subset was distributed evenly over all wells of several immunoSEQ 96-well plates, and each plate served as one replicate. For sorted subsets, about 200 ng genomic DNA, equal to about 30,000 T cell genomes, was loaded into each replicate PCR. Purified libraries were measured with a Qubit 3.0 fluorometer, size-checked on a Bioanalyzer 2100, and measured again with the KAPA Library Quantification kit. Every immunoSEQ 96-well plate was sequenced on a dedicated single-read 150-cycle Illumina NextSeq 550 flow cell. As for the authors' bioinformatics: Because only junctional sequences without quality scores were contained in the immunoSEQ output, filtering matching that applied to full-length reads could not be performed. Sequences were annotated with PyIR, a Python wrapper for IgBLAST v1.9, using IMGT germline references to assign V/J genes and CDR3. Reads were removed for weak V/J assignments (E-value above 1e-6), missing CDR3, stop codons, out-of-frame junctions, or ambiguous translated residues. V3J clonotypes were defined as sequences sharing the same inferred V gene, J gene, and CDR3 amino acid sequence. To compute the percentage overlap between repertoires, the number of shared unique clonotypes was divided by the size of the smaller repertoire. Richness of each repertoire was evaluated using RTK rarefaction, the Chao1 estimator, and Recon v2.1 estimates of unobserved clonotypes. OLGA was used to compute generation probabilities for all TCRbeta clonotypes that the gDNA method yielded from a few donors. TCRdb took this table from immuneACCESS and kept in-frame rearrangements with V and J called. Such tables lack part of the clones; where checked against another copy, unresolved V genes explain under half of the gap, and the rest is unexplained. V and J calls and clone size are copied from that table; D and trimming were computed from the DNA. The sample contains 2 million to 2.5 million clones, about 90% of them found a single time. The top ten constitute more than 0.35% of the sample.

Donors were healthy HIV-negative adults with no recently reported acute infections or vaccinations. Only Caucasian adults living in Nashville, Tennessee, USA were represented among the donors. CD4+ T cells were enriched by magnetic negative selection; naive cells were then positively selected on CD45RA, and the negative fraction formed the memory subset. Blood was collected by leukapheresis, and PBMCs were isolated by Ficoll-Histopaque density gradient centrifugation and then cryopreserved in liquid nitrogen vapor phase. Analytical flow cytometry was used to check the purity and quantity of every magnetically sorted T cell population. From each sorted fraction, genomic DNA was isolated and quantified by UV absorbance on a Nanodrop 2000c. The paper's findings and limits, for the study overall: Rarefaction of sorted-subset datasets indicated incomplete sequencing despite the large sequencing depth. Sampling was restricted to blood, and TCR repertoires in tissue are likely to differ from TCR repertoires in blood. Higher generation probabilities were observed for clonotypes shared by all four sorted-subset donors than for non-shared clonotypes. Across a handful of donors, about 5% of naive CD4, approximately 4% of naive CD8, 2.3% of memory CD4, and about 0.4% of memory CD8 clonotypes were shared. Pairwise subsampling led to the expectation that sequencing depth would affect the degree of clonotype sharing among donors. Estimated clonotype richness was generally larger for naive than for memory subsets. Because the study included only a small number of donors, the genetic and exposure-history diversity represented was limited.

V is pruned by 4 bases and J by 4 bases, leaving 9 bases of the junction without a gene match. The CDR3 spans 16 residues, from the cysteine through the phenylalanine. Only the CDR3 DNA stays, 48 bases, in frame from base 1. Sequences SGHNT (CDR1) and YYREEE (CDR2) are obtained from the germline V gene (reference sequence). The chain employs TRBV5-4 and TRBJ2-2; the junction holds 8 bases that match TRBD2. Sequencing input: naive CD4+ T cells from PBMCs. The sample's cell subset or site, from its label and the paper: CD45RA+ positively selected. The receptor comes from a man younger than 30 in good health. Some clones in this sample may be carry-over from other donors' samples. Read as DNA, the sequence is TGTGCCAGCAGCCCGCCGGGGGGGCGCATCACCGGGGAGCTGTTTTTT. It is translated as CASSPPGGRITGELFF.